Listed below are T cell receptor beta chains from one sample, sequenced in a study of cytomegalovirus exposure and HLA in healthy donors. Sequencing used immunoSEQ multiplex PCR; TCRdb keeps in-frame clones, though not all of them. This sample's clone table lists fewer than 70,000 clones. Material for sequencing was PBMCs. Receptors were obtained from a woman between 18 and 29 years old in good health and CMV-seronegative. Both conserved end residues are part of each CDR3.

>TRBJ1-2|TRBV30
CAWETGGNYGYTF
>TRBJ2-7|TRBV2
CASRTGRTMGAYEQYF
>TRBJ1-2|TRBV5-6
CASSWDVGGNYGYTF
>TRBJ2-2|TRBV27
CASSFSLPWTGVSGELFF
>TRBJ1-1|TRBV6-1
CASGRGSENTEAFF
>TRBJ2-3|TRBV14
CASSPRSLAPGTDTQYF
>TRBJ1-2|TRBV10-3
CAISPNRDRGPTGGYTF
>TRBJ2-1|TRBV2
CASSEREGGNEQFF
>TRBJ2-3|TRBV15
CATSRTGSPDTQYF
>TRBJ1-1|TRBV5-1
CASSRGQTNTEAFF
>TRBJ2-7|TRBV7-6
CASSLSGGSYEQYF
>TRBJ1-1|TRBV30
CAWAVMNTEAFF
>TRBJ2-5|TRBV10-2
CASRDAPPGTQYF
>TRBJ2-5|TRBV10-3
CAISESTTSQETQYF
>TRBJ2-5|TRBV5-1
CASSFAGGETQYF
>TRBJ1-6|TRBV30
CAWGPEGSYNSPLHF
>TRBJ2-1|TRBV12-5
CASGADRGTYNEQFF
>TRBJ2-5|TRBV25-1
CASSERERETQYF
>TRBJ2-7|TRBV23-1
CASSLKGGAQYF
>TRBJ2-2|TRBV9
CASSVGGGFTGELFF
>TRBJ1-1|TRBV2
CASSERQGEAFF
>TRBJ2-1|TRBV20-1
CSGGSYNEQFF
>TRBJ2-3|TRBV7-3
CASSLGGGPDTQYF
>TRBJ2-5|TRBV6-1
CASSDLTNGGKETQYF
>TRBJ2-7|TRBV2
CASSEQGSGISYEQYF
>TRBJ1-1|TRBV5-1
CASSITGTGGIGSAAFF
>TRBJ2-6|TRBV29-1
CTPTRERRYLSGANVLTF
>TRBJ1-1|TRBV6-1
CASSEKSSAFF
>TRBJ2-7|TRBV18
CASSLEGVGSYEQYF
>TRBJ2-5|TRBV10-3
CAISEGTGETQYF
>TRBJ2-7|TRBV6-1
CASRGQGVYEQYF
>TRBJ1-1|TRBV5-1
CASSRDSRNTEAFF
>TRBJ1-2|TRBV5-1
CASSADRGAGYTF
>TRBJ1-2|TRBV4-2
CASSQEGTQGRGYTF
>TRBJ2-7|TRBV13
CASKGLAGPAHYEQYF
>TRBJ2-3|TRBV5-1
CASSSGLGADTQYF
>TRBJ1-5|TRBV6-1
CASRPGGLVQPQHF
>TRBJ1-2|TRBV4-1
CASSRRTGDYGYTF
>TRBJ1-1|TRBV28
CASSFPPGQANTEAFF
>TRBJ2-2|TRBV5-1
CASSWSSGVVTGELFF
>TRBJ2-2|TRBV6-5
CASSTPWTGELFF
>TRBJ1-1|TRBV5-1
CASSLDVQGWAFF
>TRBJ2-5|TRBV5-1
CASSSFPRAGEETQYF
>TRBJ2-1|TRBV4-2
CASSQVGQTRPYNEQFF
>TRBJ1-2|TRBV5-4
CASSFRGGRNYGYTF
>TRBJ2-2|TRBV18
CASSRQTNTGELFF
>TRBJ2-1|TRBV30
CAWSDLDNEQFF
>TRBJ1-1|TRBV18
CASSPGRDGTEAFF
>TRBJ1-1|TRBV4-1
CASSGVSVVMNTEAFF
>TRBJ2-1|TRBV6-6
CASSYTNEQFF
>TRBJ1-1|TRBV7-3
CASSLTPGKNAEAFF
>TRBJ2-7|TRBV30
CAWSDGTSVILEQYF
>TRBJ2-5|TRBV13
CASSPRGAPETQYF
>TRBJ2-3|TRBV7-3
CASSRVAGRTDTQYF
>TRBJ1-2|TRBV2
CASSKGGLSYGYTF
>TRBJ1-2|TRBV19
CASSFSVNYGYTF
>TRBJ1-5|TRBV30
CAGSHDSYSNQPQHF
>TRBJ1-2|TRBV2
CASSARRQGPYGYTF
>TRBJ1-2|TRBV6-1
CASTAGEGYGYTF
>TRBJ1-1|TRBV19
CASRDRGRGTEAFF